This T cell receptor (beta chain) emerged from a study of cytomegalovirus exposure and HLA in healthy donors. The study, taken as a whole, reports: Most TCR sequences were rare, but some public TCRs occurred in many donors. Sequencing had likely introduced a cluster of highly shared sequence variants as an artifact. Later analysis showed most CMV-associated TCR beta chains appearing HLA-restricted. Being productive about 87% or about 30% of the time was typical of most TCR beta V segments in an earlier analysis.

The PCR was carried out with 60 Vbeta primers and 13 Jbeta primers. TCRdb keeps only in-frame clones here, not all; method: immunoSEQ multiplex PCR. The sample data list about 210,000 clones. Germline assignment: CDR1 SQVTM and CDR2 ANQGSEA. The CDR3 has 13 residues. The V end was cut by 6 bases, the J end by 2 bases, with 13 bases between. Remarks on this clone: Its target is not known.

The sequencing sample was made of PBMCs. V and J are TRBV29-1 and TRBJ2-5; perhaps TRBD2 as D (6 bases). The source of this sequence is a woman in her thirties in good health and CMV-seropositive. CDR3 sequence: CSVEKGLQETQYF. The CDR3 region has the DNA TGCAGCGTCGAGAAGGGACTTCAAGAGACCCAGTACTTC.